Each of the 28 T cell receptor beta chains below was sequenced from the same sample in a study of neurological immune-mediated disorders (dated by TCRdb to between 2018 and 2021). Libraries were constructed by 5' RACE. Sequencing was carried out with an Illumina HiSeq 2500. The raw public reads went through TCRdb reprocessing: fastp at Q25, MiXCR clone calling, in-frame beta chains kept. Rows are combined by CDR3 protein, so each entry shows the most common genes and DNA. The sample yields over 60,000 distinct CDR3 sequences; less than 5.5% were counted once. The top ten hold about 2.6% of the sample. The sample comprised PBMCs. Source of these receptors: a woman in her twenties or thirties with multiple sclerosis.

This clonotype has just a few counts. The CDR3 nucleotides are TGCAGTGCTAGAGGGGCAGGGGCATACGAGCAGTACTTC. Translation: CSARGAGAYEQYF. The chain carries TRBV20-1 and TRBJ2-7; D might be TRBD1 (6 bases). Trimming stripped 1 base from V and 4 bases from J, with 11 bases between. Germline V gene lookup returns CDR1 DFQATT and CDR2 SNEGSKA (reference sequence). The CDR3 runs to 13 residues.

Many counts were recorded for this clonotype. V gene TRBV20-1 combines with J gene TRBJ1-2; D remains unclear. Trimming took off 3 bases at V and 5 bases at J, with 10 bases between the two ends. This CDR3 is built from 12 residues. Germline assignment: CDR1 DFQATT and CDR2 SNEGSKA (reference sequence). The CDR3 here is CSARRLGYGYTF. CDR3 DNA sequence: TGCAGTGCTAGGAGACTGGGGTATGGCTACACCTTC.

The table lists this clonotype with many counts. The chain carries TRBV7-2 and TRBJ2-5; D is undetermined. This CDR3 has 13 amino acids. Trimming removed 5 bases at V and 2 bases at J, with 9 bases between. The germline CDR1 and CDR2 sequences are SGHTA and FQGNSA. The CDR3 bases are TGTGCCAGCAGCCTCCTAGAGCAAGAGACCCAGTACTTC. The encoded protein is CASSLLEQETQYF.

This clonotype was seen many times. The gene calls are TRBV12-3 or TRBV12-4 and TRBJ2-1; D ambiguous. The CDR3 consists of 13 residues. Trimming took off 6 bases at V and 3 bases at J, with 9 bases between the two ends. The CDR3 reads CASRPIGYNEQFF. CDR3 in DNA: TGTGCCAGCAGACCCATAGGCTACAATGAGCAGTTCTTC.

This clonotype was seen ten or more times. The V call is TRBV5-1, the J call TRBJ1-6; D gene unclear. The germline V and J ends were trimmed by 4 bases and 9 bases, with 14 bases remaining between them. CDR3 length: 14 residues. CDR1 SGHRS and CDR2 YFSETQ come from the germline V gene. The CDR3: CASSPLGERSPLHF. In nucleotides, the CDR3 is TGCGCCAGCAGCCCCCTTGGAGAGCGTTCACCCCTCCACTTT.

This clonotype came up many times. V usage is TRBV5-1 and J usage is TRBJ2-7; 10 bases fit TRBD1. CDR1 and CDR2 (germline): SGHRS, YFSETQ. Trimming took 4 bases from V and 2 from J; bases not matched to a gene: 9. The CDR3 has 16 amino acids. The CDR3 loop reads CASSLAGTGAPYEQYF. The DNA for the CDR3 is TGCGCCAGCAGCCTGGCCGGGACAGGGGCACCCTACGAGCAGTACTTC.

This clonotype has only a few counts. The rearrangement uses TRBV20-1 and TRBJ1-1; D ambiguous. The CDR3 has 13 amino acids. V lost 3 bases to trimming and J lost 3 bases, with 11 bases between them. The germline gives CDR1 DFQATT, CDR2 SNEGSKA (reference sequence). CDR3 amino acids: CSASGGIDTEAFF. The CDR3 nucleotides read TGCAGTGCTAGTGGCGGGATTGACACTGAAGCTTTCTTT.

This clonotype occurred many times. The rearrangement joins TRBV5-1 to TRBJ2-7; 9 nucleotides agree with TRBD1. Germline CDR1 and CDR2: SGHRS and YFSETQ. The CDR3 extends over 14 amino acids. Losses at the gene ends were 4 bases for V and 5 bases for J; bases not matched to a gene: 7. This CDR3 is CASSRRTGAHEQYF. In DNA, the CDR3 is TGCGCCAGCAGCCGGAGGACAGGGGCGCACGAGCAGTACTTC.

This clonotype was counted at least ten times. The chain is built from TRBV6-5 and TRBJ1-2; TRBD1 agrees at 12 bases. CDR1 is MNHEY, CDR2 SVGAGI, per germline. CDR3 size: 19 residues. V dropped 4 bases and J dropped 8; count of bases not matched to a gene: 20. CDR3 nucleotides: TGTGCCAGCAGTTCACCGGGACAGGGGGCAGGCCCCCTAGGTGGGGGCTACACCTTC. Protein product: CASSSPGQGAGPLGGGYTF.

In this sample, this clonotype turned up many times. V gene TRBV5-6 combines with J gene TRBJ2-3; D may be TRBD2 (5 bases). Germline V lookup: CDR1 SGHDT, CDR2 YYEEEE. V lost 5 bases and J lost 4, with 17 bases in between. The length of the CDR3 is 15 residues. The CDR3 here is CASRKDPVGADTQYF. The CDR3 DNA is TGTGCCAGCAGAAAGGACCCGGTCGGGGCAGATACGCAGTATTTT. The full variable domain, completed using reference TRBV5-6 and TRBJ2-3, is DAGVTQSPTHLIKTRGQQVTLRCSPKSGHDTVSWYQQALGQGPQFIFQYYEEEERQRGNFPDRFSGHQFPNYSSELNVNALLLGDSALYLCASRKDPVGADTQYFGPGTRLTVL.

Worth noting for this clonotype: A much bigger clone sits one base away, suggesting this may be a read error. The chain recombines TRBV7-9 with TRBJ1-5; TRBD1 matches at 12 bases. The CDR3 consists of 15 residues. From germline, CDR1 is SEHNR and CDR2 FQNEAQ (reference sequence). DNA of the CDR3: TGTGCCAGCAGCCCGGGACAGGGGGCGATCGGTCCCCAGAATTTT. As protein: CASSPGQGAIGPQNF.

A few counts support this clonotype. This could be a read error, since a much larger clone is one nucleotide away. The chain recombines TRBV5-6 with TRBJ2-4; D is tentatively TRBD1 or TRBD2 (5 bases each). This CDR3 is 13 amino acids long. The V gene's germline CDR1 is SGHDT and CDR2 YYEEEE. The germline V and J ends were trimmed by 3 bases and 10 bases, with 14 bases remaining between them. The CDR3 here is CASSSRERKIQYF. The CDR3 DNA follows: TGTGCCAGCAGCTCCAGGGAGAGAAAAATTCAGTACTTC.

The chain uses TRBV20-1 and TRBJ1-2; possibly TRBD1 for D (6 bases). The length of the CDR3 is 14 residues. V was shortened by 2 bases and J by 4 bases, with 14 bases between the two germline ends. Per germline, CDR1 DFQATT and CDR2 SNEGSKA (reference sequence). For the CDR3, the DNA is TGCAGTGCTAGATCTTCGGGGGGCCTCTATGGCTACACCTTC. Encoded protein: CSARSSGGLYGYTF.

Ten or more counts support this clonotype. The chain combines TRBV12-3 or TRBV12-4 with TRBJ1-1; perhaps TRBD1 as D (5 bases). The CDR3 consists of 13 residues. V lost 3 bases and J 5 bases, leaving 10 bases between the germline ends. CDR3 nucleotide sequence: TGTGCCAGCAGTTTCCAGGGTATGACTGAAGCTTTCTTT. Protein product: CASSFQGMTEAFF.

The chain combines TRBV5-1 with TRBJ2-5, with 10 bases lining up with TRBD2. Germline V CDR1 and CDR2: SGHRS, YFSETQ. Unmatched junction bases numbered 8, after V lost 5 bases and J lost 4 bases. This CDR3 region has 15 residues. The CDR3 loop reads CASSRLAGVGETQYF. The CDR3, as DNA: TGCGCCAGCAGTAGGCTAGCGGGGGTCGGAGAGACCCAGTACTTC.

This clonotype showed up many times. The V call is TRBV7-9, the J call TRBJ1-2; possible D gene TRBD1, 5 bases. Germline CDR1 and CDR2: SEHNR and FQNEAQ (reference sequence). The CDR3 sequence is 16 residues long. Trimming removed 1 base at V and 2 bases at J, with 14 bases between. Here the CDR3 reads CASSLVGPKVNYGYTF. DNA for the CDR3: TGTGCCAGCAGCTTAGTGGGGCCGAAAGTAAACTATGGCTACACCTTC.

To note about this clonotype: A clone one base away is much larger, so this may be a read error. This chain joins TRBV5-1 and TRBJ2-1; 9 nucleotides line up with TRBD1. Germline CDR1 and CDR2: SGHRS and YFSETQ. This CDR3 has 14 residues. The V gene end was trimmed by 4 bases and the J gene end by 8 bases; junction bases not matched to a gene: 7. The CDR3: CASSRDRVWDEQFF. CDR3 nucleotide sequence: TGCGCCAGCAGCCGGGACAGGGTGTGGGATGAGCAGTTCTTC.

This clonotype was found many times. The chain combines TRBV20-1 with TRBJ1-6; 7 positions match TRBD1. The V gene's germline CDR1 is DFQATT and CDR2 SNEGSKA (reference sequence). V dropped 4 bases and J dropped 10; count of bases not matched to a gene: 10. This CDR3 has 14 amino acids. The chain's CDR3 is CSATIQGDSSPLHF. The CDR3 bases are TGCAGTGCTACCATCCAGGGGGATTCATCACCCCTCCACTTT.

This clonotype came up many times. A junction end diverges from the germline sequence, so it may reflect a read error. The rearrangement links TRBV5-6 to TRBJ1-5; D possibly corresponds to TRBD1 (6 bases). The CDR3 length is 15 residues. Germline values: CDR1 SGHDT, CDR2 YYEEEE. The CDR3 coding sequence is TGTGCCAGCAGCTCCCAGGGGAACAGCAATCAGCCCCAGAATTTT. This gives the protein CASSSQGNSNQPQNF.

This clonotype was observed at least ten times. CDR3 in amino acids: CASSLEGRNYGYTF. The CDR3 bases are TGCGCCAGCAGCTTGGAGGGCAGGAACTATGGCTACACCTTC. The chain combines TRBV5-1 with TRBJ1-2; no definite D call. The CDR3 is made up of 14 amino acids. Trimming shortened V by 0 bases and J by 2 bases, and 8 bases separated the two germline ends. Germline CDR1 and CDR2: SGHRS and YFSETQ.

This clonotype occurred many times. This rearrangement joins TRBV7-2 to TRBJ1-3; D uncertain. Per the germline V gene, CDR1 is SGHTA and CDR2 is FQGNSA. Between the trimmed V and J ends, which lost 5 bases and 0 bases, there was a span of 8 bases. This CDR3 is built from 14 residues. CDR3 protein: CASSRDTSGNTIYF. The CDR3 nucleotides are TGTGCCAGCAGCCGCGACACCTCTGGAAACACCATATATTTT.

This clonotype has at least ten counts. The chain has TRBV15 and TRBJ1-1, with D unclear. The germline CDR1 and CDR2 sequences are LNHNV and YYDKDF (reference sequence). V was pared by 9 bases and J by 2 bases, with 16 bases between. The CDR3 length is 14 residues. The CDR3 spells CATAKDGYNTEAFF. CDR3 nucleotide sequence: TGTGCCACAGCTAAAGACGGATACAACACTGAAGCTTTCTTT.

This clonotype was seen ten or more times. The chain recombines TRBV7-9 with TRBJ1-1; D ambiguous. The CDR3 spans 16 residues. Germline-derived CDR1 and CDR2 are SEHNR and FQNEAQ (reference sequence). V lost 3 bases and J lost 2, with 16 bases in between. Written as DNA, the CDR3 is TGTGCCAGCAGCTTTCACCTTCGGACGGGTAACACTGAAGCTTTCTTT. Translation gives CASSFHLRTGNTEAFF.

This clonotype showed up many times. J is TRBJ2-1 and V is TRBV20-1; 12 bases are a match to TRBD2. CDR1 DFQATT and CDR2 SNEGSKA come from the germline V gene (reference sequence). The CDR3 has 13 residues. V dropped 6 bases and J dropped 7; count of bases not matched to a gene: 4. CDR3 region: CSASTSGGNEQFF. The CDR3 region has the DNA TGCAGTGCGTCGACTAGCGGGGGAAATGAGCAGTTCTTC.

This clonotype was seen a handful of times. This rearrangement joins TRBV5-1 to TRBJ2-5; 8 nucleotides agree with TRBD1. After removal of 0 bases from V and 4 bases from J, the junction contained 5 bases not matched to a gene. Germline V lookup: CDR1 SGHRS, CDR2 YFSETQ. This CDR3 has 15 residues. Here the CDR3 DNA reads TGCGCCAGCAGCTTGGAGGCAGGGGGCCTAGAGACCCAGTACTTC. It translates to CASSLEAGGLETQYF.

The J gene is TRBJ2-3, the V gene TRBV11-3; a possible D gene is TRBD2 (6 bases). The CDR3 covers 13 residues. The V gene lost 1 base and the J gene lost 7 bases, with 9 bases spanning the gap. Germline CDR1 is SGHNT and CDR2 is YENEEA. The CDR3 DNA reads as TGTGCCAGCAGCTTAGGTCGGGAGAATACGCAGTATTTT. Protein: CASSLGRENTQYF.

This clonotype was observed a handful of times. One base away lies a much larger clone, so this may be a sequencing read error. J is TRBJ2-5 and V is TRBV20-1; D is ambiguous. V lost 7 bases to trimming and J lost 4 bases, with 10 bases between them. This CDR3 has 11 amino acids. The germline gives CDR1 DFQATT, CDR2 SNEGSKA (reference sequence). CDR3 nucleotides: TGCAGTGGGAAAATCGGAGAGACCCAGTACTTC. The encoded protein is CSGKIGETQYF.

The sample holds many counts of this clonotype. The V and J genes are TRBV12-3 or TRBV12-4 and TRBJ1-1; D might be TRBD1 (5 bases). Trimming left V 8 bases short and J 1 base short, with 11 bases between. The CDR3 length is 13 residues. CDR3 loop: CASFPQGNTEAFF. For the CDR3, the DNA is TGTGCCAGCTTCCCCCAGGGGAACACTGAAGCTTTCTTT.